These T cell receptor beta chains were read from a single sample in a study of beta chain features in type 1 diabetes. The method was immunoSEQ multiplex PCR; TCRdb's version includes in-frame clones alone and lacks a portion of them. The sample lists 810,000 or so clones; about 17% were seen once. Sequencing used naive CD4+ T cells from blood. Source of these receptors: a woman in her late teens or twenties in good health. Each CDR3 is given with its conserved first and last residue. Fields, in order: CDR3 length, clone size, V gene, J gene, D gene, CDR3 DNA, CDR3 protein. D genes are given only for firm matches. The listing skips clone size in some rows; elsewhere it reads once, few, many or a size class.

15	.	TRBV2	TRBJ2-1	.	TGTGCCAGCAGCCATCAGGAGACCCCCTACAATGAGCAGTTCTTC	CASSHQETPYNEQFF
16	few	TRBV5-4	TRBJ2-7	TRBD2	TGTGCCAGCAGCTTGGGCCTAGCGGGAGGGCCCTACGAGCAGTACTTC	CASSLGLAGGPYEQYF
15	.	TRBV13	TRBJ1-2	.	TGTGCCAGCAGCTTAACGCAGACCGGTTTCTATGGCTACACCTTC	CASSLTQTGFYGYTF
12	few	TRBV2	TRBJ2-7	.	TGTGCCAGCAGTCCACGACCCTACGAGCAGTACTTC	CASSPRPYEQYF
12	few	TRBV6-6	TRBJ2-5	.	TGTGCCAGCAGAACCCCTCAAGAGACCCAGTACTTC	CASRTPQETQYF
12	few	TRBV18	TRBJ2-5	.	TGTGCCAGCCGCACCGGGGAAGAGACCCAGTACTTC	CASRTGEETQYF
16	.	TRBV18	TRBJ1-1	.	TGTGCCAGCTCACCAAGGAAGACAGCAATGAACACTGAAGCTTTCTTT	CASSPRKTAMNTEAFF
16	.	TRBV19	TRBJ1-4	.	TGTGCCAGTAGTATATCGACGGCCACCATGGGGGAAAAACTGTTTTTT	CASSISTATMGEKLFF
16	few	TRBV25-1	TRBJ2-4	.	TGTGCCAGCAGTGAACGGGGGGCTCTAGCCAAAAACATTCAGTACTTC	CASSERGALAKNIQYF
16	.	TRBV27	TRBJ2-3	TRBD2	TGTGCCAGCACCCAAACGGGGCTAGCGGGAGGGAGTACGCAGTATTTT	CASTQTGLAGGSTQYF
16	few	TRBV18	TRBJ2-5	TRBD1	TGTGCCAGCTCACCAACGAGACAGGGGGCTGGAGAGACCCAGTACTTC	CASSPTRQGAGETQYF
14	.	TRBV2	TRBJ1-1	.	TGTGCCAGCACTCTCGGACCGCCGAACACTGAAGCTTTCTTT	CASTLGPPNTEAFF
15	.	TRBV5-8	TRBJ1-4	TRBD1	TGTGCCAGCAGCCCGGGGACAGGGTTCGGTGAAAAACTGTTTTTT	CASSPGTGFGEKLFF
12	.	TRBV10-3	TRBJ2-3	.	TGTGCCATCAGCCAGGGTGCAGATACGCAGTATTTT	CAISQGADTQYF
15	few	TRBV2	TRBJ2-4	.	TGTGCCAGCTGGGTCCTAGGAGCGGCCAAAAACATTCAGTACTTC	CASWVLGAAKNIQYF
16	.	TRBV4-3	TRBJ2-1	TRBD2	TGCGCCAGCAGCCAAGGAGCCGGGACTAGCCGGATTGAGCAGTTCTTC	CASSQGAGTSRIEQFF
14	few	TRBV4-1	TRBJ2-7	.	TGCGCCAGCAGCGCCAGGATGGGTTTGGACGAGCAGTACTTC	CASSARMGLDEQYF
16	few	TRBV5-4	TRBJ2-5	TRBD2	TGTGCCAGCAGCTTGCTGGCGGGAGGGAATGGAGAGACCCAGTACTTC	CASSLLAGGNGETQYF
15	.	TRBV4-2	TRBJ1-2	.	TGTGCCAGCAGCCAAGGCCCCATCCCCAACTATGGCTACACCTTC	CASSQGPIPNYGYTF
17	.	TRBV7-9	TRBJ2-7	TRBD2	TGTGCCAGCAGCTCCTACCAAGGGGCTAGCGGAGCCTACGAGCAGTACTTC	CASSSYQGASGAYEQYF
18	few	TRBV21-1	TRBJ2-5	.	TGTGCCAGCAGCAAAGGGGAGGTGTCTAGCGGGAGGAGAGAGACCCAGTACTTC	CASSKGEVSSGRRETQYF
13	.	TRBV7-2	TRBJ2-3	.	TGTGCCAGCTGCCGGACTAACACAGATACGCAGTATTTT	CASCRTNTDTQYF
14	.	TRBV27	TRBJ2-7	.	TGTGCCAGCAGTTTACGCCCTACTAGAAACGAGCAGTACTTC	CASSLRPTRNEQYF
13	few	TRBV5-1	TRBJ1-3	.	TGCGCCAGCAGCTCAACCACTGGAAACACCATATATTTT	CASSSTTGNTIYF
15	.	TRBV6-1	TRBJ2-3	TRBD2	TGTGCCAGCAGCGAAACTAGCGGGAGTTCAGATACGCAGTATTTT	CASSETSGSSDTQYF
14	few	TRBV6-6	TRBJ2-1	.	TGTGCCAGCAGTTACAGGGGCCTAAACAATGAGCAGTTCTTC	CASSYRGLNNEQFF
16	few	TRBV9	TRBJ2-5	.	TGTGCCAGCAGCGTAGGAGGAAGCCTGGTGAGGGAGACCCAGTACTTC	CASSVGGSLVRETQYF
11	.	TRBV5-6	TRBJ2-1	.	TGTGCCAGCAGCTTGTGGGATGAGCAGTTCTTC	CASSLWDEQFF
14	few	TRBV19	TRBJ2-1	.	TGTGCCAGTAAGGTGGATTCCTCCTACAATGAGCAGTTCTTC	CASKVDSSYNEQFF
15	few	TRBV11-1	TRBJ2-7	.	TGTGCCAGCAGCTTAGAGTTACCCTCTCCCTACGAGCAGTACTTC	CASSLELPSPYEQYF
12	few	TRBV7-3	TRBJ2-2	.	TGTGCCAGCAGCCGCCTCACCGGGGAGCTGTTTTTT	CASSRLTGELFF
16	.	TRBV7-2	TRBJ2-3	TRBD2	TGTGCCAGCAGCTTAGGGTCGGGGACTAACACAGATACGCAGTATTTT	CASSLGSGTNTDTQYF
14	.	TRBV9	TRBJ2-1	TRBD2	TGTGCCAGCAGCGTTAGCGGGAGGGGCAATGAGCAGTTCTTC	CASSVSGRGNEQFF
13	few	TRBV25-1	TRBJ1-2	.	TGTGCCAGCTCGCTGTCCTCGGACGATGGCTACACCTTC	CASSLSSDDGYTF
15	.	TRBV19	TRBJ2-1	.	TGTGCCAGTAGTATTCGGGTATCCTCCTACAATGAGCAGTTCTTC	CASSIRVSSYNEQFF
11	few	TRBV20-1	TRBJ2-7	.	TGCAGTGCTTCCGGGGTCTACGAGCAGTACTTC	CSASGVYEQYF
16	few	TRBV9	TRBJ2-3	TRBD2	TGTGCCAGCAGCGACACCGTAGCGGGAGCCCCAGATACGCAGTATTTT	CASSDTVAGAPDTQYF